This T cell receptor (beta chain) was captured by sequencing in a study of blood T cell repertoires in COVID-19. The wider study: Some COVID-19 samples were acute and others convalescent; all came from the United States, Italy and Spain.

In the original workflow: Cell counts per sample came from amplifying reference gene primers. Repertoires were generated with immunoSEQ multiplex PCR, while TCRdb's copy carries only in-frame clones and drops some. V and J calls and clone size come straight from that table; D and trimming were deduced from the DNA. The data contain some 300,000 clones, over 85% of them seen just once; the ten biggest clones take up under 3.5%. Individuals in the exposed group had encountered a COVID-19 case within 2 weeks preceding study entry. The germline V gene encodes CDR1 LNHDA and CDR2 SQIVND (reference sequence). V lost 5 bases to trimming and J lost 4 bases, with 11 bases between them. This CDR3 comprises 14 residues.

The chain has TRBV19 and TRBJ1-4; D unresolved. Input material: PBMCs or T cells enriched from blood (not recorded which). This receptor was taken from a woman aged 45-65 years who had been exposed to COVID-19. The CDR3: CASSPARFNEKLFF. CDR3 DNA sequence: TGTGCCAGTAGTCCAGCCAGGTTTAATGAAAAACTGTTTTTT.